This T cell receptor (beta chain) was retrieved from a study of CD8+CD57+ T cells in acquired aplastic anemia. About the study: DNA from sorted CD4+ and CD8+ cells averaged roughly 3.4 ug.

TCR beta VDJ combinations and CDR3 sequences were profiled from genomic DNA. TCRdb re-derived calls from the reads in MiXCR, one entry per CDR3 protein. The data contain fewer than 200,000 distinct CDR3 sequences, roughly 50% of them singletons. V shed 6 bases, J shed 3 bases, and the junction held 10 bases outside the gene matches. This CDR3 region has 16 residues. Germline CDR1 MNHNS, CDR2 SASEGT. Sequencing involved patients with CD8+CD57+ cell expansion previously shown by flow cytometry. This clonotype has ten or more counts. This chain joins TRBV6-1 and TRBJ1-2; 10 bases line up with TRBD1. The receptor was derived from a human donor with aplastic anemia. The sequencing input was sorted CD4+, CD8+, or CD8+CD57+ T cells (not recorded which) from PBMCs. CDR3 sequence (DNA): TGTGCCAGCAGGCAATCCGGGACAGGGGACCACTATGGCTACACCTTC. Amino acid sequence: CASRQSGTGDHYGYTF.